This TCR beta chain was captured by sequencing in a study of blood T cell repertoires in COVID-19. Trimming cost V 6 bases and J 13 bases, with 18 bases left between them. The CDR3 consists of 12 residues. Germline CDR1 MNHEY, CDR2 SVGAGI. Profiling relied on immunoSEQ multiplex PCR, and the TCRdb table lists in-frame clones only, not all of them. The sample carries fewer than 250,000 clones, 70% to 90% recorded once. V and J are TRBV6-5 and TRBJ1-2; tentative D call: TRBD1 (6 bases). The sequence was obtained from a man aged 50 or older who had been exposed to COVID-19. The sample comprised PBMCs or T cells enriched from blood (not recorded which). CDR3 region: CASRKYRADLTF. As DNA, the CDR3 is TGTGCCAGCAGGAAGTACAGGGCAGATCTCACCTTC.